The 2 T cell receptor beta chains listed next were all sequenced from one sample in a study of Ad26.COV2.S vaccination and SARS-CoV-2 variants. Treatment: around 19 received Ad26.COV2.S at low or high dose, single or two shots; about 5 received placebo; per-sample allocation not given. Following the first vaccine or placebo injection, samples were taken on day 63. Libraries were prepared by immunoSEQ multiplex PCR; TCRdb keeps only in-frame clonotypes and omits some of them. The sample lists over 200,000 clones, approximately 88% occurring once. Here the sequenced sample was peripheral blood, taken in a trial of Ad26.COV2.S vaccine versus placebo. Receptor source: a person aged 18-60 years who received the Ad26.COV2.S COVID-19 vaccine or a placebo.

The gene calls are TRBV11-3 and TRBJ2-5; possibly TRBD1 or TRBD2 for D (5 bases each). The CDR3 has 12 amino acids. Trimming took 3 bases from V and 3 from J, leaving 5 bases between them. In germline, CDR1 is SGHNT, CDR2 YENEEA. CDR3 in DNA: TGTGCCAGCAGCTTGGGGGAAGAGACCCAGTACTTC. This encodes CASSLGEETQYF.

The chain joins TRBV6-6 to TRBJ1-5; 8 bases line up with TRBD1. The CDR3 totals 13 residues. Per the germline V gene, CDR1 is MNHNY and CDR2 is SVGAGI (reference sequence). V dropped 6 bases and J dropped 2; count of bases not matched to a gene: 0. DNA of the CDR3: TGTGCCAGCAGGGGACAGGGCAATCAGCCCCAGCATTTT. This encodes CASRGQGNQPQHF.